These 26 T cell receptor beta chains were sequenced from one sample in a study of tumor-infiltrating lymphocytes in glioblastoma multiforme. Multiple V-beta primers and a C-beta primer amplified TCRB from RNA. TCRdb reanalysed the multiplex PCR reads using MiXCR and keeps one entry per CDR3 protein. The sample contains some 15,000 distinct CDR3 sequences, around 70% of which appear only once. Sequencing input: brain tumor tissue. These receptors all stem from a male donor with glioblastoma.

The CDR3 reads CSARSGAGDGATQYF. Here the CDR3 DNA reads TGCAGTGCCCGCAGCGGAGCAGGGGACGGGGCTACGCAGTATTTT. The chain joins TRBV20-1 to TRBJ2-3; D possibly corresponds to TRBD1 (6 bases). There are 15 residues in the CDR3. CDR1 is DFQATT, CDR2 SNEGSKA, per germline (reference sequence). Trimming removed 6 bases from V and 8 bases from J, with 24 bases in between.

This clonotype is categorized as medium-sized. The chain recombines TRBV30 with TRBJ2-1; tentative D call: TRBD2 (5 bases). V lost 4 bases, J lost 5 bases, and 15 bases lay in between. CDR1 and CDR2 from the germline V gene are GTSNPN and SVGIG (reference sequence). The CDR3 totals 14 residues. The CDR3 sequence: CAWNRAEYDNEQFF. The CDR3 region has the DNA TGTGCCTGGAATCGAGCGGAGTATGACAATGAGCAGTTCTTC.

As regards this clonotype: A much larger clone differs from this one at a single base, so this may be a read error. The chain recombines TRBV28 with TRBJ1-1; no firm D call. Germline V CDR1 and CDR2: MDHEN, SYDVKM. The CDR3 loop spans 15 amino acids. The CDR3 region has the DNA TGTGCCAGCAGTGCCTACACACTTATGAAGACTGAAGCTTTCTTT. Its protein is CASSAYTLMKTEAFF.

The J gene is TRBJ2-2, the V gene TRBV28, with 7 nucleotides matching TRBD1. This CDR3 has 14 amino acids. Germline CDR1 is MDHEN and CDR2 is SYDVKM. Unmatched junction bases numbered 4, after V lost 2 bases and J lost 7 bases. The CDR3 bases are TGTGCCAGCAGTTTAGAGGGGGCGGACGGGGAGCTGTTTTTT. It specifies CASSLEGADGELFF.

Notes on this clonotype: The junction shows a germline mismatch at one end, possibly a read error. The chain is built from TRBV5-1 and TRBJ1-1; D perhaps matches TRBD1 (5 bases). Germline V gene sequence: CDR1 SGHRS, CDR2 YFSETQ. The CDR3 has 14 residues. The CDR3 region has the DNA TGCCCCAGCAGCCTGGAGGGGAGTAGCACTGAAGCTTTCTTT. This gives the protein CPSSLEGSSTEAFF.

The chain combines TRBV11-3 with TRBJ2-3, with unresolved D. The CDR3 length is 13 residues. Trimming removed 5 bases from V and 2 bases from J, with 8 bases in between. CDR1 is SGHNT and CDR2 is YENEEA in the germline V gene. The CDR3 reads CASSPGLTDTQYF. The CDR3 bases are TGTGCCAGCAGCCCCGGCCTCACAGATACGCAGTATTTT.

The chain is built from TRBV29-1 and TRBJ2-3; a weak D match, TRBD1 (6 bases). V was shortened by 4 bases and J by 4 bases, with 18 bases between the two germline ends. CDR1 and CDR2 from the germline V gene are SQVTM and ANQGSEA. CDR3 length equals 15 residues. The CDR3 bases are TGCAGCGTTGTAGGGACACCCTACAATCCAGATACGCAGTATTTT. This translates into CSVVGTPYNPDTQYF.

This clonotype was observed a single time. One junction end does not reproduce the germline sequence, and a read error may be involved. J is TRBJ1-1 and V is TRBV29-1; TRBD1 is a possible D gene (5 bases). Germline CDR1 and CDR2: SQVTM and ANQGSEA. There are 15 residues in the CDR3. CDR3 nucleotide sequence: TGCAGCGTATTCGCCGGGACCTCGGGTAACACTCAAGCTGTCTTT. Translation gives CSVFAGTSGNTQAVF. The full variable domain, its missing parts supplied by reference TRBV29-1 and TRBJ1-1, is SAVISQKPSRDICQRGTSLTIQCQVDSQVTMMFWYRQQPGQSLTLIATANQGSEATYESGFVIDKFPISRPNLTFSTLTVSNMSPEDSSIYLCSVFAGTSGNTQAVFGQGTRLTVV.

As regards this clonotype: One end of the junction does not line up with germline, which may come from a read error. The V and J genes are TRBV6-6 and TRBJ1-2; maybe TRBD1 (5 bases). The CDR3 has 14 residues. CDR1 MNHNY and CDR2 SVGAGI come from the germline V gene (reference sequence). The CDR3, as DNA: TGTACCAGCCGTTACTGGACACCAGGGAGTGGCTATACCTTC. Translating it yields CTSRYWTPGSGYTF.

This clonotype was seen a few times. The gene calls are TRBV12-3 or TRBV12-4 and TRBJ1-1; 10 bases line up with TRBD1. The CDR3 loop spans 17 amino acids. Unmatched junction bases numbered 9, after V lost 5 bases and J lost 0 bases. Here the CDR3 reads CASSPRDRGYMNTEAFF. Here the CDR3 DNA reads TGTGCCAGCAGTCCCCGGGACAGGGGATACATGAACACTGAAGCTTTCTTT.

A remark on this clonotype: A read error may account for a junction end that differs from germline. The CDR3 here is CTSSEIASGRAGELFF. Written as DNA, the CDR3 is TGTACCAGCAGTGAAATAGCTAGCGGGAGGGCCGGGGAGCTGTTTTTT. The chain links TRBV10-1 to TRBJ2-2, with 12 positions matching TRBD2. This CDR3 region has 16 residues. CDR1 WNHNN and CDR2 SYGVQD come from the germline V gene (reference sequence).

Notes on this clonotype: The CDR3 end shows no conserved phenylalanine or tryptophan, and so a read error is likely. The V and J genes are TRBV11-2 and TRBJ2-1; no clear D gene. In germline, CDR1 is SGHAT, CDR2 FQNNGV. This CDR3 spans 15 amino acids. The V end was cut by 1 base, the J end by 6 bases, with 13 bases between. The CDR3 region is CASSLAGPSGNEQFS. CDR3 DNA: TGTGCCAGCAGCTTAGCGGGCCCATCGGGCAATGAGCAGTTCTCC.

Comments on this clonotype: Since no conserved phenylalanine or tryptophan closes the CDR3, a read error is the likely cause. The chain uses TRBV11-2 and TRBJ1-2; D is unresolved. The V end was cut by 4 bases, the J end by 8 bases, with 11 bases between. In germline, CDR1 is SGHAT, CDR2 FQNNGV. The CDR3 spans 12 residues. CDR3 DNA: TGTGCCAGCAGCTCAGGCTTAGGAGGCTACACCTTA. It specifies CASSSGLGGYTL.

This clonotype has more than one count but fewer than ten. The J gene is TRBJ2-3, the V gene TRBV11-2; the D is unclear. V lost 4 bases and J 5 bases, leaving 16 bases between the germline ends. CDR1 and CDR2 from the germline V gene are SGHAT and FQNNGV. This CDR3 contains 15 residues. The CDR3 nucleotides are TGTGCCAGCAGCTACCGGGCTCAGAAGGGAGATACGCAGTATTTT. This codes for CASSYRAQKGDTQYF.

The V call is TRBV20-1, the J call TRBJ2-1, with D perhaps TRBD2 (5 bases). V dropped 8 bases and J dropped 0 bases, with 17 bases sitting between them. Germline-derived CDR1 and CDR2 are DFQATT and SNEGSKA (reference sequence). The CDR3 covers 15 residues. Here the CDR3 reads CSIRGRVNSYNEQFF. The CDR3 coding sequence is TGCAGTATACGAGGGCGGGTCAACTCCTACAATGAGCAGTTCTTC.

Concerning this clonotype: This may arise from a read error, as a much more abundant clone is one base away. The chain combines TRBV2 with TRBJ2-1; a weak D match, TRBD2 (6 bases). The CDR3 has 15 residues. Germline-derived CDR1 and CDR2 are SNHLY and FYNNEI. CDR3 protein: CASSVEAGNGYEQIF. CDR3 nucleotide sequence: TGTGCCAGCAGTGTCGAGGCGGGAAACGGGTATGAGCAGATCTTC.

Note on this clonotype: The conserved phenylalanine or tryptophan normally closing the CDR3 is absent here, so this likely arose from a read error. The DNA is left out, because the CDR3 cannot be placed on it with certainty; the CDR3 is given as TCRdb lists it. This rearrangement joins TRBV13 to TRBJ2-3; the table's D call, TRBD2, has no DNA check behind it. Germline CDR1 is PRHDT and CDR2 is FYEKMQ (reference sequence). Counting both end residues, the CDR3 totals 17 amino acids. CDR3 sequence reads: CASSSPPGLAITDTRYS.

This clonotype was seen many times. The CDR3 DNA sequence: TGCAGCGCCTGGGGAGGGGAGAGTGGCGAGCAGTACTTC. The encoded protein is CSAWGGESGEQYF. The gene calls are TRBV29-1 and TRBJ2-7; the match to TRBD2 covers 7 bases. Germline-derived CDR1 and CDR2 are SQVTM and ANQGSEA. J lost 6 bases, V lost 7 bases, and 12 bases had no gene match. The CDR3 sequence is 13 residues long.

The chain uses TRBV6-1 and TRBJ1-1; TRBD1 might be the D (6 bases). The CDR3 runs to 17 residues. Germline V gene data show CDR1 as MNHNS and CDR2 as SASEGT. The V and J ends lost 7 bases and 1 base respectively, with 22 bases between them. CDR3 region: CASTPSRGSLWNTEAFF. Written as DNA, the CDR3 is TGTGCCAGCACCCCGAGCAGGGGATCCCTCTGGAACACTGAAGCTTTCTTT.

The genes are TRBV5-4 and TRBJ2-7; 9 bases fit TRBD1. V was pared by 4 bases and J by 3 bases, with 8 bases of the junction left unmatched. CDR3 length: 15 amino acids. CDR1 and CDR2 (germline): SGHNT, YYREEE (reference sequence). The CDR3 bases are TGTGCCAGCAGCGAGGTGGACAGGGGCGACTACGAGCAGTACTTC. It codes for CASSEVDRGDYEQYF. The full variable domain, in which reference TRBV5-4 and TRBJ2-7 provide the parts outside the CDR3, is ETGVTQSPTHLIKTRGQQVTLRCSSQSGHNTVSWYQQALGQGPQFIFQYYREEENGRGNFPPRFSGLQFPNYSSELNVNALELDDSALYLCASSEVDRGDYEQYFGPGTRLTVT.

Details on this clonotype: The conserved phenylalanine or tryptophan normally closing the CDR3 is absent here, so this likely arose from a read error. The DNA is omitted, as the CDR3 cannot be located on it reliably, and the CDR3 follows TCRdb's listing. The chain's CDR3 is CASSLMATDTAELVS. The J gene is TRBJ2-2, the V gene TRBV11-1. The CDR3 length equals 15 residues, ends included. Germline V gene data show CDR1 as SGHAT and CDR2 as FQDESV (reference sequence).

This clonotype appeared a few times. This chain uses TRBV13 with TRBJ2-7, with D hard to call. This CDR3 region has 11 residues. Germline lookup yields CDR1 PRHDT and CDR2 FYEKMQ (reference sequence). The V end lost 2 bases, the J end lost 5 bases, and 4 bases lay between the germline ends. CDR3 amino acids: CASSLSDEQYF. Here the CDR3 DNA reads TGTGCCAGCAGCTTATCCGACGAGCAGTACTTC.

This clonotype was seen a single time. This sequence joins TRBV6-2 or TRBV6-3 and TRBJ2-1; 9 bases match TRBD2. V gave up 2 bases and J gave up 9 bases; unmatched junction bases: 8. The CDR3 has 15 amino acids. Germline loops: CDR1 MNHEY, CDR2 SVGEGT. CDR3 sequence (DNA): TGTGCCAGCAGTTACGACATGGGACTAGCCCTTGAGCAGTTCTTC. Protein sequence: CASSYDMGLALEQFF.

This clonotype appeared a single time. Mismatch with germline at one junction end may stem from a read error. The chain joins TRBV6-5 to TRBJ1-4, with a possible D match to TRBD1 (5 bases). CDR1 and CDR2 (germline): MNHEY, SVGAGI. This CDR3 contains 13 residues. CDR3 coding DNA: TGTGCCGGGAGGCGGGGGGGTGGTGAAGAACTGTTTTTT. As protein: CAGRRGGGEELFF.

The rearrangement links TRBV6-2 or TRBV6-3 to TRBJ2-1, with 14 nucleotides matching TRBD2. This CDR3 spans 17 amino acids. V dropped 0 bases and J dropped 9; count of bases not matched to a gene: 7. Germline CDR1 reads MNHEY; CDR2 reads SVGEGT. The CDR3 protein is CASSYSTTSGRAFEQFF. The CDR3 DNA reads as TGTGCCAGCAGTTACTCCACGACTAGCGGGAGGGCCTTTGAGCAGTTCTTC.

On this clonotype itself: A much larger clone lies a single base off, so this may be a read error. The genes are TRBV11-3 and TRBJ2-5; D may be TRBD1 (6 bases). Germline V gene lookup returns CDR1 SGHNT and CDR2 YENEEA. The CDR3 covers 16 residues. The V gene lost 0 bases and the J gene lost 7 bases, with 18 bases spanning the gap. The CDR3 DNA follows: TGTGCCAGCAGCTTAGATCATGGACAGCCCCTTTGGACCCAGTACTTC. It encodes CASSLDHGQPLWTQYF.